This is a list of T cell receptor beta chains from one sample in a study of OX40 agonist ivuxolimab in advanced cancers. TCRdb's copy holds only in-frame clones and misses some; the assay was immunoSEQ multiplex PCR. The sample lists 70,000 to 95,000 clones, over 75% occurring once. The sequencing here drew on CD4+ or CD8+ T cells sorted from blood, taken in a trial of the OX40 agonist ivuxolimab. These receptor sequences come from an adult with an advanced solid tumor such as melanoma, head and neck, liver or kidney cancer. Each CDR3 is given without its conserved first and last residue. The D gene is left open where the match is weak. The size field is filled for only some rows; it gives once, few, many or a size class.

clone_size j_call d_call v_call cdr3_aa
. TRBJ2-4 TRBD1 TRBV5-6 ASSSPPGQIAQNIQY
. TRBJ2-7 TRBD1 TRBV28 ASSSTGGAVYEQY
. TRBJ1-4 . TRBV15 ATARGGDNEKLF
. TRBJ2-3 . TRBV10-1 ASSEGRDTQY
. TRBJ2-3 . TRBV27 ASGGGGPTQY
. TRBJ2-3 . TRBV10-3 ATRGDLSTDTQY
. TRBJ2-3 . TRBV11-2 ASSLRFFTDTQY
. TRBJ2-3 TRBD1 TRBV7-9 ASRRTGPQY
. TRBJ1-1 TRBD1 TRBV2 ASRTTGGNTEAF
. TRBJ1-3 TRBD1 TRBV28 ASNWDRVFY
. TRBJ1-3 . TRBV6-1 ASSEVVSFSGNTIY
. TRBJ2-7 TRBD1 TRBV6-5 ASSQTGVEQY
once TRBJ1-1 . TRBV28 ASHPMNTEAF
once TRBJ2-3 . TRBV10-3 AISSLTSTDTQY
. TRBJ2-7 . TRBV7-2 ASSLVQNPTSEQY
. TRBJ2-3 . TRBV4-2 ASSRETVSQSDTQY
. TRBJ2-6 . TRBV10-3 ATRTAPYSGANVLT
. TRBJ2-7 TRBD1 TRBV28 ASSSWTGQSSYEQY
once TRBJ1-1 . TRBV11-3 ASSREAGTEAF
. TRBJ2-1 TRBD1 TRBV7-3 ASSAGQGEFDEQF
. TRBJ1-5 . TRBV6-5 ASSYRTNEGGPQH
. TRBJ2-7 . TRBV11-2 ASSLEALEQY
. TRBJ1-4 . TRBV27 ASSLYMATNEKLF
. TRBJ2-7 . TRBV13 ASSLGVAYEQY
. TRBJ2-1 TRBD1 TRBV5-6 ASSRRDREVDEQF
. TRBJ1-1 . TRBV18 ASSPPGGENTEAF